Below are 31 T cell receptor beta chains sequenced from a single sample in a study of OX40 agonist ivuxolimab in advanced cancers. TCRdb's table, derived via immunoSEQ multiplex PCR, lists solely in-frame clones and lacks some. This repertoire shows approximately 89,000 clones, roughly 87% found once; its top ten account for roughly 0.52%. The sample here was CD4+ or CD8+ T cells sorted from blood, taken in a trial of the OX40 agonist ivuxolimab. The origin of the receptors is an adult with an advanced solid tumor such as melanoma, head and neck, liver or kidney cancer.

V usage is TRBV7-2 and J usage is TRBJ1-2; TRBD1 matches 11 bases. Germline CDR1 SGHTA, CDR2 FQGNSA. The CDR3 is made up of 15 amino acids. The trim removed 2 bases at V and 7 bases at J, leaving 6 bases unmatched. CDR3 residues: CASSLSRTGGGGYTF. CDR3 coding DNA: TGTGCCAGCAGCTTAAGCCGGACAGGGGGCGGTGGCTACACCTTC.

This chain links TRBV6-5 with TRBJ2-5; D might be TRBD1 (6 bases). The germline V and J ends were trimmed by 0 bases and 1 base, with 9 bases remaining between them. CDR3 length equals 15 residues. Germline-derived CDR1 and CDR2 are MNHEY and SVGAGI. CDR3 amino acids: CASSYSGASQETQYF. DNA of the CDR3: TGTGCCAGCAGTTACTCGGGGGCCTCCCAAGAGACCCAGTACTTC.

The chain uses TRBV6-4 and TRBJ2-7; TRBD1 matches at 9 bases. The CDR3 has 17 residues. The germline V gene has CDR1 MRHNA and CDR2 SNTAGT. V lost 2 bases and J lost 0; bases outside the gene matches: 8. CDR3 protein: CASSDPPGTGSSYEQYF. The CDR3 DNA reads TGTGCCAGCAGTGACCCTCCAGGGACAGGGAGCTCCTACGAGCAGTACTTC.

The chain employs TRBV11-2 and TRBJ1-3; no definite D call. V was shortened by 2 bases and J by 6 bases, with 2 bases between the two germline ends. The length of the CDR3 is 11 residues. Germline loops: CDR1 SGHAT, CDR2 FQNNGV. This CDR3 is CASSLSNTIYF. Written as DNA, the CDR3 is TGTGCCAGCAGCTTATCAAACACCATATATTTT.

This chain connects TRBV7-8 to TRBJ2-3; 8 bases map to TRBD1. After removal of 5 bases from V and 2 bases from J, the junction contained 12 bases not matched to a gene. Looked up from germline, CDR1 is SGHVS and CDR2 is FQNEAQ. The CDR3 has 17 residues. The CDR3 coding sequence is TGTGCCAGCAGCCAAATGGGACAGGCGAGATACACAGATACGCAGTATTTT. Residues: CASSQMGQARYTDTQYF.

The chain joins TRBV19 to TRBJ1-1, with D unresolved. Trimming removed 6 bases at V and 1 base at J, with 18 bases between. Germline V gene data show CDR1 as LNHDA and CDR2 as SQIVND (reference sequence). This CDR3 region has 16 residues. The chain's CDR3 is CASSPSAGQPNTEAFF. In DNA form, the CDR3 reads TGTGCCAGTAGCCCCTCGGCCGGCCAGCCGAACACTGAAGCTTTCTTT.

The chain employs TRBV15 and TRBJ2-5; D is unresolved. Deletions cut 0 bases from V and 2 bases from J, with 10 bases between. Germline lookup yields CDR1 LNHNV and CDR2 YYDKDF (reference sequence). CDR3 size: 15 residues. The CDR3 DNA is TGTGCCACCAGCAGAGATAGGGCGAAGCAAGAGACCCAGTACTTC. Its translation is CATSRDRAKQETQYF.

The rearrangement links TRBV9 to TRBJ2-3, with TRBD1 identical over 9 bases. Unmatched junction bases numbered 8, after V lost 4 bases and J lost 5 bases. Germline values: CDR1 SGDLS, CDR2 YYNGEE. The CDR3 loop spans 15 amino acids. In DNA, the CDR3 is TGTGCCAGCAGCCTAACAGGGGGCCTGGAAGATACGCAGTATTTT. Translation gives CASSLTGGLEDTQYF.

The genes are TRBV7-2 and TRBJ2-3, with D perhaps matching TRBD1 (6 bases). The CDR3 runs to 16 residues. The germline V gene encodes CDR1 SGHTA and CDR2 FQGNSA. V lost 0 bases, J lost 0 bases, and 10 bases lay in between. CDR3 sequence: CASSLAGTTSTDTQYF. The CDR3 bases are TGTGCCAGCAGCTTAGCCGGGACAACTAGCACAGATACGCAGTATTTT. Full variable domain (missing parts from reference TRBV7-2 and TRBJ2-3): GAGVSQSPSNKVTEKGKDVELRCDPISGHTALYWYRQSLGQGLEFLIYFQGNSAPDKSGLPSDRFSAERTGGSVSTLTIQRTQQEDSAVYLCASSLAGTTSTDTQYFGPGTRLTVL.

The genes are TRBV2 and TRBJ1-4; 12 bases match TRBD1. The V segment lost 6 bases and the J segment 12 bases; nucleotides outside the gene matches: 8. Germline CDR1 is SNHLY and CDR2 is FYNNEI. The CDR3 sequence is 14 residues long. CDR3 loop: CASSPTGQGAELFF. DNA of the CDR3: TGTGCCAGCAGCCCAACGGGACAGGGGGCAGAACTGTTTTTT.

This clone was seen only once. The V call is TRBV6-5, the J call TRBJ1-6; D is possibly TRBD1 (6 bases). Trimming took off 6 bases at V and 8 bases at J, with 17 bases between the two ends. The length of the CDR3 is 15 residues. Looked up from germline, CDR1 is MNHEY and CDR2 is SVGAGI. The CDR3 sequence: CASSLAGTSDSPLHF. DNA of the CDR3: TGTGCCAGCAGCCTAGCCGGGACAAGCGATTCACCCCTCCACTTT.

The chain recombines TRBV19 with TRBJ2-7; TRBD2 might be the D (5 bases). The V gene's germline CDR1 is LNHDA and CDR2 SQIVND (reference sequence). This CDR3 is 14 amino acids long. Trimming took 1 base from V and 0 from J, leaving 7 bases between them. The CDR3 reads CASSIAGFSYEQYF. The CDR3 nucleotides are TGTGCCAGTAGTATAGCGGGGTTCTCCTACGAGCAGTACTTC. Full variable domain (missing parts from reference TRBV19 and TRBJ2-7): DGGITQSPKYLFRKEGQNVTLSCEQNLNHDAMYWYRQDPGQGLRLIYYSQIVNDFQKGDIAEGYSVSREKKESFPLTVTSAQKNPTAFYLCASSIAGFSYEQYFGPGTRLTVT.

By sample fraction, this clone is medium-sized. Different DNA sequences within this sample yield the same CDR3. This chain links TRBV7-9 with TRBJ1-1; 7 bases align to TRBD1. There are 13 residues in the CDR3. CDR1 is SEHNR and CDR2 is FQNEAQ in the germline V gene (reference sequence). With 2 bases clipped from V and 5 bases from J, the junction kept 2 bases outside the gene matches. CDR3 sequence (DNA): TGTGCCAGCAGCTTACAGGGGGGGACTGAAGCTTTCTTT. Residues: CASSLQGGTEAFF. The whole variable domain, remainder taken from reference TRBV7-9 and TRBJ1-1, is DTGVSQNPRHKITKRGQNVTFRCDPISEHNRLYWYRQTLGQGPEFLTYFQNEAQLEKSRLLSDRFSAERPKGSFSTLEIQRTEQGDSAMYLCASSLQGGTEAFFGQGTRLTVV.

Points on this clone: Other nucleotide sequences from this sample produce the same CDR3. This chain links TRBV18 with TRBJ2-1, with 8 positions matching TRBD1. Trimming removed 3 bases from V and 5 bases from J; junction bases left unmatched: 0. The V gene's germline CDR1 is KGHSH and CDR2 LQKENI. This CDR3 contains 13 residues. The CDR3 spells CASSPGQDNEQFF. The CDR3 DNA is TGTGCCAGCTCACCGGGACAGGACAATGAGCAGTTCTTC.

The CDR3: CATSRDLGYGNQPQHF. In DNA, the CDR3 is TGTGCCACCAGCAGAGATTTGGGGTACGGCAATCAGCCCCAGCATTTT. V is TRBV15 and J is TRBJ1-5; D gene unclear. CDR1 and CDR2 (germline): LNHNV, YYDKDF (reference sequence). Trimming stripped 0 bases from V and 2 bases from J, with 11 bases between. This CDR3 contains 16 residues. Variable domain in full (rest from reference TRBV15 and TRBJ1-5): DAMVIQNPRYQVTQFGKPVTLSCSQTLNHNVMYWYQQKSSQAPKLLFHYYDKDFNNEADTPDNFQSRRPNTSFCFLDIRSPGLGDTAMYLCATSRDLGYGNQPQHFGDGTRLSIL.

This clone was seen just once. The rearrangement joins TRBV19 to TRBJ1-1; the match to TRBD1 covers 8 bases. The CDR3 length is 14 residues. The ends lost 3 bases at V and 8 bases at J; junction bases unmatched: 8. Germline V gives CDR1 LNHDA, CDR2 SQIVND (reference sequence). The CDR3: CASSMRGQGGEAFF. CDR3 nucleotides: TGTGCCAGTAGTATGCGTGGACAGGGAGGAGAAGCTTTCTTT.

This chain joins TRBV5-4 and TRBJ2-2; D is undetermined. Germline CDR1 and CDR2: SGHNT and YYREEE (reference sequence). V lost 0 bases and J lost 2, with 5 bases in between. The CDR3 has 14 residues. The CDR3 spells CASSLAVNTGELFF. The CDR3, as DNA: TGTGCCAGCAGCTTGGCCGTAAACACCGGGGAGCTGTTTTTT.

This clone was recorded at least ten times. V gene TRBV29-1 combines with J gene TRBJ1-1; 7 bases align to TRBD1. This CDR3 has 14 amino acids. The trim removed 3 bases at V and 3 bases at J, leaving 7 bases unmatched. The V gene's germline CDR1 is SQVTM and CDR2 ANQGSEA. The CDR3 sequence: CSVDLGRGYTEAFF. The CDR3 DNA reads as TGCAGCGTTGATTTGGGCAGGGGGTACACTGAAGCTTTCTTT. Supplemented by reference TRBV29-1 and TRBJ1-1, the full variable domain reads SAVISQKPSRDICQRGTSLTIQCQVDSQVTMMFWYRQQPGQSLTLIATANQGSEATYESGFVIDKFPISRPNLTFSTLTVSNMSPEDSSIYLCSVDLGRGYTEAFFGQGTRLTVV.

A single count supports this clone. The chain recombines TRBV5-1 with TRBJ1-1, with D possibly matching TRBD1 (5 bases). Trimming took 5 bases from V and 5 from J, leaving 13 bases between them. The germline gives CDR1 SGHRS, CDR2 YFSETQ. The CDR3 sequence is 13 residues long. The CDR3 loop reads CASRGQGLTEAFF. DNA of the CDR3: TGCGCCAGCAGGGGGCAGGGACTTACTGAAGCTTTCTTT.

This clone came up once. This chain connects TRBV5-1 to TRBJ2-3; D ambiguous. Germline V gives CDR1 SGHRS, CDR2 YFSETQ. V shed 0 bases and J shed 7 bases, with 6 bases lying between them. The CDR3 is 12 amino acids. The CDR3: CASSLGPYTQYF. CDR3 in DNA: TGCGCCAGCAGCTTGGGGCCCTATACGCAGTATTTT.

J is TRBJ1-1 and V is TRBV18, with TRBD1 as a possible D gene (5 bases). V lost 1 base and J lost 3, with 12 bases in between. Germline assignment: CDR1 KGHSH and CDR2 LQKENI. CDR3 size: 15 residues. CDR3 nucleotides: TGTGCCAGCTCACCACGGGGAGGAGGGGACACTGAAGCTTTCTTT. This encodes CASSPRGGGDTEAFF.

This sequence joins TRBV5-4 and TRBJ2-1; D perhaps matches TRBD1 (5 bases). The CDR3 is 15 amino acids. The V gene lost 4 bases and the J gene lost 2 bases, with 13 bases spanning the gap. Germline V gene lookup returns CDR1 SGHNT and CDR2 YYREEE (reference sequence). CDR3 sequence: CASSEPDRTYNEQFF. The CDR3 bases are TGTGCCAGCAGCGAACCCGACAGAACCTACAATGAGCAGTTCTTC.

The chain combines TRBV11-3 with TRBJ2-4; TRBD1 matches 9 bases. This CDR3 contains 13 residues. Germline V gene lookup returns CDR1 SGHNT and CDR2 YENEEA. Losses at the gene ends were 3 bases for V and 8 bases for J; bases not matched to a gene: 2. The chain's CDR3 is CASSFTGGDIQYF. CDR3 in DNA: TGTGCCAGCAGCTTTACAGGGGGCGACATTCAGTACTTC.

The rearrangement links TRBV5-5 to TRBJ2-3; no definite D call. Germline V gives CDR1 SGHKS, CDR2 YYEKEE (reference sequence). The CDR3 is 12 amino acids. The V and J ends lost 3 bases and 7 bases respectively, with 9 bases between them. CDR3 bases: TGTGCCAGCAGCTCGTCCGTCAATACGCAGTATTTT. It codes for CASSSSVNTQYF.

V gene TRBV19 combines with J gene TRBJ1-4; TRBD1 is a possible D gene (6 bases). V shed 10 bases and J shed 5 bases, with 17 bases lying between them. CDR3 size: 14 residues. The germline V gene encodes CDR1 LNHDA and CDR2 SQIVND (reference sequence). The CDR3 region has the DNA TGTGCCACCCAAAACGGGGGCCCAAATGAAAAACTGTTTTTT. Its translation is CATQNGGPNEKLFF.

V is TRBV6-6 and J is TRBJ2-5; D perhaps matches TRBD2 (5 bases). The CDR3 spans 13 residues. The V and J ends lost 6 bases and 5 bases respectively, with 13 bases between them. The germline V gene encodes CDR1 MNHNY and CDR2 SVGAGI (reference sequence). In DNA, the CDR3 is TGTGCCAGCAGCCCCGTCCTAGCTGAGACCCAGTACTTC. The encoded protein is CASSPVLAETQYF.

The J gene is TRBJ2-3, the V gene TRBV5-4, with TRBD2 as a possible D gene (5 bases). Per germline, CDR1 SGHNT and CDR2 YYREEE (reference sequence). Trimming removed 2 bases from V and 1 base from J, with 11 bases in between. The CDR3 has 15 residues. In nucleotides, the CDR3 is TGTGCCAGCAGCTTTCTGGCGGGTGGCACAGATACGCAGTATTTT. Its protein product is CASSFLAGGTDTQYF. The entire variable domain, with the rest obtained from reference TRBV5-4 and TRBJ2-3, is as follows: ETGVTQSPTHLIKTRGQQVTLRCSSQSGHNTVSWYQQALGQGPQFIFQYYREEENGRGNFPPRFSGLQFPNYSSELNVNALELDDSALYLCASSFLAGGTDTQYFGPGTRLTVL.

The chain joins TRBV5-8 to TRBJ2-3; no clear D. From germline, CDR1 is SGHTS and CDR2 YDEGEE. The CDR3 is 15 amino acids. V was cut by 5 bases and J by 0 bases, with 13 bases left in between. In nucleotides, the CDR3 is TGTGCCAGCAGTACTGGACGGATTAGCACAGATACGCAGTATTTT. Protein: CASSTGRISTDTQYF.

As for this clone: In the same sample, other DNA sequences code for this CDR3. CDR3 residues: CASSLPQETQYF. The DNA for the CDR3 is TGCGCCAGCAGCCTACCCCAAGAGACCCAGTACTTC. This chain joins TRBV5-1 and TRBJ2-5, with D unresolved. The CDR3 consists of 12 residues. Trimming pared 4 bases from V and 1 base from J, leaving 5 bases between. From germline, CDR1 is SGHRS and CDR2 YFSETQ.

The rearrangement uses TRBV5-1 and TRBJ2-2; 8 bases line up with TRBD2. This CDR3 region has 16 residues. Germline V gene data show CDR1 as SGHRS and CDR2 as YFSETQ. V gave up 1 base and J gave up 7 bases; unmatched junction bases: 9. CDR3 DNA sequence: TGCGCCAGCAGCTTGATTTTTAGCGGGGCCGTCGGGGAGCTGTTTTTT. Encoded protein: CASSLIFSGAVGELFF.

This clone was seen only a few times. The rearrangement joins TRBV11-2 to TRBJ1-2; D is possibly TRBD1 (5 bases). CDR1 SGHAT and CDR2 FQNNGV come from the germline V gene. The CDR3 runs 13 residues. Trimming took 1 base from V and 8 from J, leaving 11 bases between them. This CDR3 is CASSLAGTGGYTF. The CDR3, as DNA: TGTGCCAGCAGCTTAGCGGGGACGGGCGGCTACACCTTC.